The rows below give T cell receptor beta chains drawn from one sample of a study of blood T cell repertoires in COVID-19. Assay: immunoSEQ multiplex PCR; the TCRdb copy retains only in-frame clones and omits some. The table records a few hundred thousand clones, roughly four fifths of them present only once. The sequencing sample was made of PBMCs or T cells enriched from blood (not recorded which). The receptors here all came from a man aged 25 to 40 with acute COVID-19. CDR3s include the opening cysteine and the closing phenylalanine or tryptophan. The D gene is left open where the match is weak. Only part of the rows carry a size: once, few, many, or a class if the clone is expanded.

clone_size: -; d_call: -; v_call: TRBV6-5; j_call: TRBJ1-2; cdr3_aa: CASSYSLGRYGYTF; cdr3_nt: TGTGCCAGCAGTTACTCGCTAGGGAGATATGGCTACACCTTC
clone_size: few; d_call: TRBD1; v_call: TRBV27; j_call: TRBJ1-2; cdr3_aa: CASSLSVGQYGYTF; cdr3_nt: TGTGCCAGCAGTTTATCGGTGGGACAGTATGGCTACACCTTC
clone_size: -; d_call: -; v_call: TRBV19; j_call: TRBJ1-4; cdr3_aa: CASQWGRRPNEKLFF; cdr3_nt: TGTGCCAGTCAGTGGGGTAGGAGGCCTAATGAAAAACTGTTTTTT
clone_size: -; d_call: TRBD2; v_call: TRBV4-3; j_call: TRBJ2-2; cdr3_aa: CASTRTSGFTGELFF; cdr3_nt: TGCGCCAGCACTCGGACTAGCGGTTTCACCGGGGAGCTGTTTTTT
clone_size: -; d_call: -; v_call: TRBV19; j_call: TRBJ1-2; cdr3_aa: CASSIFADGYTF; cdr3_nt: TGTGCCAGTAGTATCTTTGCGGATGGCTACACCTTC
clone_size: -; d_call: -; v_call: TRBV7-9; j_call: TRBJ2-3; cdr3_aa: CASRSSADTQYF; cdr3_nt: TGTGCCAGCAGGAGTTCCGCAGATACGCAGTATTTT
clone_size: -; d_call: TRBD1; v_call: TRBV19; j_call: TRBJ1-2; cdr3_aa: CASRPGTGDGYTF; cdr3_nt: TGTGCCAGTAGACCCGGGACAGGGGATGGCTACACCTTC
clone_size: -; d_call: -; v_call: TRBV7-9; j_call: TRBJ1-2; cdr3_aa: CASTIGGGKAYTF; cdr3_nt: TGTGCCAGCACCATCGGGGGGGGCAAGGCCTACACCTTC
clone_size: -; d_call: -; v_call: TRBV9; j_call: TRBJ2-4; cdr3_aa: CASSVDTENIQYF; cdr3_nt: TGTGCCAGCAGCGTAGACACAGAAAACATTCAGTACTTC
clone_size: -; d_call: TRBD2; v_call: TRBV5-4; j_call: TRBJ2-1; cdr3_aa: CASSLSVTSGESEQFF; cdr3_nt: TGTGCCAGCAGCTTGTCTGTAACTAGCGGGGAAAGTGAGCAGTTCTTC
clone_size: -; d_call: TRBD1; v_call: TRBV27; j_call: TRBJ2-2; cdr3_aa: CASSLLGVDRGTGELFF; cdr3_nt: TGTGCCAGCAGTTTATTGGGAGTGGACAGGGGGACCGGGGAGCTGTTTTTT
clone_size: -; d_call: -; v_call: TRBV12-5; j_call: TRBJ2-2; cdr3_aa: CASGPGTGELFF; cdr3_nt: TGTGCTAGTGGTCCAGGGACCGGGGAGCTGTTTTTT
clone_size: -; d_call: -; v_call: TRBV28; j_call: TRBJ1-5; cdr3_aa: CASSLRGPGTWVADQPQHF; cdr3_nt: TGTGCCAGCAGTTTAAGGGGCCCGGGCACATGGGTAGCGGATCAGCCCCAGCATTTT
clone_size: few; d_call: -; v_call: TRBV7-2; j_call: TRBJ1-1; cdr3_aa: CASSFQGILDTEAFF; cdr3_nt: TGTGCCAGCAGCTTCCAGGGGATTTTGGACACTGAAGCTTTCTTT
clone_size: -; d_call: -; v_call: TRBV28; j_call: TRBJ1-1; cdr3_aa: CASSLYRLRGGIAFF; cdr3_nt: TGTGCCAGCAGTTTATACCGCCTCCGGGGGGGGATCGCTTTCTTT
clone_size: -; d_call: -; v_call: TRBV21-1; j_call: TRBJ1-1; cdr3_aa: CASSKKPSEENTEAFF; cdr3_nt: TGTGCCAGCAGCAAAAAACCCTCAGAAGAGAACACTGAAGCTTTCTTT
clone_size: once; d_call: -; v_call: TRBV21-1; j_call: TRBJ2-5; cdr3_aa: CASSKEEGDPPVETQYF; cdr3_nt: TGTGCCAGCAGCAAAGAGGAGGGCGACCCGCCGGTGGAGACCCAGTACTTC
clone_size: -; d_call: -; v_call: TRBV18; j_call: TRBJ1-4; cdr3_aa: CASSRGHNEKLFF; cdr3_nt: TGTGCCAGCTCCCGAGGGCATAATGAAAAACTGTTTTTT
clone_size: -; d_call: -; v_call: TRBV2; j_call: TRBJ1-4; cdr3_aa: CASSLYEKLFF; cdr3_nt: TGTGCCAGCAGTCTCTATGAAAAACTGTTTTTT
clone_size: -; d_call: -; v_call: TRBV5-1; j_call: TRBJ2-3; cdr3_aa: CASSEGFGTDTQYF; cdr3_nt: TGCGCCAGCAGCGAGGGCTTCGGCACAGATACGCAGTATTTT
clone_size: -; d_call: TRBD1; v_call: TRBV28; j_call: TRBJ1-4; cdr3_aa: CASSMIRDRVEKLFF; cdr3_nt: TGTGCCAGCAGTATGATCCGGGACAGGGTCGAAAAACTGTTTTTT
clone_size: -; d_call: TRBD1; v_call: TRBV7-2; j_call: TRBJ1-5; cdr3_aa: CASSLGRGPQPQHF; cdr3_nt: TGTGCCAGCAGCTTAGGGAGGGGGCCTCAGCCCCAGCATTTT
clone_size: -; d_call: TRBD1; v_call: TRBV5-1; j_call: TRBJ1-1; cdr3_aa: CASSLGQGAEAFF; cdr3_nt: TGTGCCAGCAGCTTGGGACAGGGGGCTGAAGCTTTCTTT
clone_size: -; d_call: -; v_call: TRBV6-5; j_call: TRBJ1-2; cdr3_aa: CATLAGTGRVYTF; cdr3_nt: TGTGCCACTCTCGCCGGAACAGGGAGGGTCTACACCTTC
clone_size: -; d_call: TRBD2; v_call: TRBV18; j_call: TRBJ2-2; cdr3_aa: CASSRGSSAGELFF; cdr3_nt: TGTGCCAGCTCACGCGGGAGTAGCGCCGGGGAGCTGTTTTTT
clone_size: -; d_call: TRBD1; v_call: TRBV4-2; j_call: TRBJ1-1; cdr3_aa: CASSPAGQGTEAFF; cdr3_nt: TGTGCCAGCAGCCCAGCCGGACAGGGTACTGAAGCTTTCTTT
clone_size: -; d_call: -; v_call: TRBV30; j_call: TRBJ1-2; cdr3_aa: CASTDGRIYGYTF; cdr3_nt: TGTGCCTCAACGGACGGGAGGATTTATGGCTACACCTTC
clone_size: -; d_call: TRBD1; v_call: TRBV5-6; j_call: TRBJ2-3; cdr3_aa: CASSPGQGALGDTQYF; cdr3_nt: TGTGCCAGCAGCCCCGGACAGGGGGCGCTAGGAGATACGCAGTATTTT
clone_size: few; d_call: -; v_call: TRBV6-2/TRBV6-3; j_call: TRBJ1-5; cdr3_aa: CASSYGQGPDNQPQHF; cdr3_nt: TGTGCCAGCAGTTACGGGCAGGGCCCAGACAATCAGCCCCAGCATTTT
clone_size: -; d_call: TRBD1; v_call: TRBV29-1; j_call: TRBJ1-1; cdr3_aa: CSAVQGSTEAFF; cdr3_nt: TGCAGCGCGGTACAGGGGAGCACTGAAGCTTTCTTT
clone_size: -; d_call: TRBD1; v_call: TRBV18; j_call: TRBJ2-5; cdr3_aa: CASSSTGTGVGETQYF; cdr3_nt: TGTGCCAGCTCAAGTACCGGGACAGGGGTTGGAGAGACCCAGTACTTC
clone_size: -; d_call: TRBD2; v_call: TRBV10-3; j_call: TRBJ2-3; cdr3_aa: CAIKGGGQDTQYF; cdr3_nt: TGTGCCATCAAGGGCGGGGGGCAAGATACGCAGTATTTT
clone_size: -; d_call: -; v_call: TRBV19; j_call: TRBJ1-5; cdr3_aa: CASSMMTGGQPQHF; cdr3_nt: TGTGCCAGTAGTATGATGACAGGTGGTCAGCCCCAGCATTTT
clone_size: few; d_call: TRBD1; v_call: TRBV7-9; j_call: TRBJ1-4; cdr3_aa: CASSRQGNNEKLFF; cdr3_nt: TGTGCCAGCAGCCGACAGGGAAATAATGAAAAACTGTTTTTT
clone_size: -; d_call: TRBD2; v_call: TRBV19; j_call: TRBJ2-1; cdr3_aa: CASSASGGARDEQFF; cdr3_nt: TGTGCCAGTAGTGCTAGCGGGGGGGCTCGGGATGAGCAGTTCTTC
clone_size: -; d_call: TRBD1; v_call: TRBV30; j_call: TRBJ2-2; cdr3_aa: CAWSVLGQKNTGELFF; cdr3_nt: TGTGCCTGGAGTGTTTTGGGACAGAAGAACACCGGGGAGCTGTTTTTT
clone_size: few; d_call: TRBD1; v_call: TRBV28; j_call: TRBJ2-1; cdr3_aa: CASSPLGQGNEQFF; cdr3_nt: TGTGCCAGCAGTCCTCTCGGACAGGGCAATGAGCAGTTCTTC
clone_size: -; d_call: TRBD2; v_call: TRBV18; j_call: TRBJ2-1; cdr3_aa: CASSPPLLAGGQNEQFF; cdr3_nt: TGTGCCAGCTCACCACCGTTACTAGCGGGGGGGCAAAATGAGCAGTTCTTC
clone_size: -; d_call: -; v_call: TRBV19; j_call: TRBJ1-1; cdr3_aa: CASSRERGTEAFF; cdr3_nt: TGTGCCAGTAGTAGGGAGCGGGGCACTGAAGCTTTCTTT
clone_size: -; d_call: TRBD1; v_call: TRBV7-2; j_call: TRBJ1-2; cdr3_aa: CASSLVSGGQVDGYTF; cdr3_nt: TGTGCCAGCAGCTTAGTGAGTGGGGGACAGGTAGATGGCTACACCTTC
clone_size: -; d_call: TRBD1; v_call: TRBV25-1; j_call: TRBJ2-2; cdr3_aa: CASLSHRGPNTGELFF; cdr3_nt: TGTGCCAGCCTTTCACACAGGGGACCGAACACCGGGGAGCTGTTTTTT
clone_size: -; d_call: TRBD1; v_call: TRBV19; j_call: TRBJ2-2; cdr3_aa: CASSANRGATGELFF; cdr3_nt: TGTGCCAGTAGTGCCAACAGGGGAGCAACCGGGGAGCTGTTTTTT
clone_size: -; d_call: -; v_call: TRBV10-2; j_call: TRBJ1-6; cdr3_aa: CASADNSPLHF; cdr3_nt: TGCGCCAGCGCGGATAATTCACCCCTCCACTTT
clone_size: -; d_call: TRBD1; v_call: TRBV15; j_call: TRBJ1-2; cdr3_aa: CATSSRQGKKSYTF; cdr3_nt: TGTGCCACCAGCAGCAGACAGGGGAAAAAGAGCTACACCTTC
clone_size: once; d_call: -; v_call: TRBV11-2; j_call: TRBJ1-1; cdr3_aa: CASSLGYADTPEAFF; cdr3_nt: TGTGCCAGCAGCTTAGGGTACGCAGATACACCTGAAGCTTTCTTT
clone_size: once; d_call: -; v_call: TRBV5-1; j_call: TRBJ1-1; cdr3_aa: CASRPGVADWTEAFF; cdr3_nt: TGCGCCAGCAGACCAGGGGTTGCGGACTGGACTGAAGCTTTCTTT
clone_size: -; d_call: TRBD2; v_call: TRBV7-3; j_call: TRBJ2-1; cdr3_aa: CASSLKLAGAHNEQFF; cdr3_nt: TGTGCCAGCAGCTTAAAACTAGCGGGAGCGCACAATGAGCAGTTCTTC
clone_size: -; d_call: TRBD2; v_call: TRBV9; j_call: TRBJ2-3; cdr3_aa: CASSAPGTSDKTDTQYF; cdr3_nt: TGTGCCAGCAGCGCCCCCGGGACTAGCGATAAAACAGATACGCAGTATTTT
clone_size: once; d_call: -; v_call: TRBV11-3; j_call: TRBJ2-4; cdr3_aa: CASSPWGVEYIQYF; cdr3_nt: TGTGCCAGCAGCCCATGGGGGGTTGAGTACATTCAGTACTTC
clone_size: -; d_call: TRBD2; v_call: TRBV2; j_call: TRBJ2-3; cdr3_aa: CASMREQSDTQYF; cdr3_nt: TGTGCCAGCATGCGGGAGCAGTCAGATACGCAGTATTTT
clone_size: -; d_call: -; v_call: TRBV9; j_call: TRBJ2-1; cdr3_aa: CASSARMDTMNEQFF; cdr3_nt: TGTGCCAGCAGCGCGAGAATGGATACTATGAATGAGCAGTTCTTC
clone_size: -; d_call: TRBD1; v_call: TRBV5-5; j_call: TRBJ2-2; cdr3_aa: CASSRTGQAAGELFF; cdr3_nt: TGTGCCAGCAGCCGGACGGGACAGGCGGCCGGGGAGCTGTTTTTT
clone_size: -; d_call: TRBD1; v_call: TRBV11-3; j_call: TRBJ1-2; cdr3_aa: CASSSGTENYGYTF; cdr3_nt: TGTGCCAGCAGCTCCGGGACAGAAAACTATGGCTACACCTTC
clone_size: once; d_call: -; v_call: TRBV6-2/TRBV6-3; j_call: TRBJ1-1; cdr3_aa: CASSLGTPEAFF; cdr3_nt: TGTGCCAGCAGTCTAGGGACACCTGAAGCTTTCTTT
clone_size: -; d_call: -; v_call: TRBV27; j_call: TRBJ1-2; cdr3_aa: CASSRVAGNYGYTF; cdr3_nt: TGTGCCAGCAGTCGCGTGGCAGGGAACTATGGCTACACCTTC